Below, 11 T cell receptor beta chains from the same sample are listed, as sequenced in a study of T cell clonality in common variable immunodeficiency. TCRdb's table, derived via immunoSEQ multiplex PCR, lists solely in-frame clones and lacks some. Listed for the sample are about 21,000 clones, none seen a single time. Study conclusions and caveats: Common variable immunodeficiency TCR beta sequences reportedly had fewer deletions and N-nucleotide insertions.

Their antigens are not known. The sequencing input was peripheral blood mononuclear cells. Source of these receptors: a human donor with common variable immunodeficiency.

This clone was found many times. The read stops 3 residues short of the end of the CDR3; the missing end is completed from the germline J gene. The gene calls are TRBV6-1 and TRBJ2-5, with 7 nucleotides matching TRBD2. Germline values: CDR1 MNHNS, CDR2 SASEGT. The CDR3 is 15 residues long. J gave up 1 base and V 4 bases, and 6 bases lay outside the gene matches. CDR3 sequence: CASSAASGFQETQYF. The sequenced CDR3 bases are TGTGCCAGCAGTGCTGCTAGCGGCTTCCAAGAGACC.

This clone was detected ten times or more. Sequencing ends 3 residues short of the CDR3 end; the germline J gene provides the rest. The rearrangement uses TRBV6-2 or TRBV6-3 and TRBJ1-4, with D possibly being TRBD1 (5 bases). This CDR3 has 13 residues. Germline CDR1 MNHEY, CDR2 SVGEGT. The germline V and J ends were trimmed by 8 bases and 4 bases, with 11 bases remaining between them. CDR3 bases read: TGTGCCAGCTGCGGGGCGAATAATGAAAAA. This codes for CASCGANNEK. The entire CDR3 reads CASCGANNEKLFF.

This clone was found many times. CDR3 bases read: TGTGCCAGCAGCCCTAGGACAGGGGGGAGCTACGAG. Translated: CASSPRTGGSYE. The full CDR3 is CASSPRTGGSYEQYF. The chain carries TRBV7-9 and TRBJ2-7; 10 bases fit TRBD1. From the germline J gene comes the end of the CDR3, since the read stops 3 residues before it. In germline, CDR1 is SEHNR, CDR2 FQNEAQ (reference sequence). The CDR3 runs to 15 residues. The V and J ends lost 5 bases and 3 bases, in that order; junction bases with no gene match: 7. The variable domain in full, with the rest retrieved from reference TRBV7-9 and TRBJ2-7, is DTGVSQNPRHKITKRGQNVTFRCDPISEHNRLYWYRQTLGQGPEFLTYFQNEAQLEKSRLLSDRFSAERPKGSFSTLEIQRTEQGDSAMYLCASSPRTGGSYEQYFGPGTRLTVT.

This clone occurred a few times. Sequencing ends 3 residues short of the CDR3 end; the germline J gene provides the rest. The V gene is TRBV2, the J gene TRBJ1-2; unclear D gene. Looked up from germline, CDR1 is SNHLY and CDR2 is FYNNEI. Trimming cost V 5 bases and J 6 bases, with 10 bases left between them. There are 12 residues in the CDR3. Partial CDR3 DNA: TGTGCCAGCAGTCAGGATTGGGATGGC. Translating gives CASSQDWDG. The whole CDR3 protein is CASSQDWDGYTF.

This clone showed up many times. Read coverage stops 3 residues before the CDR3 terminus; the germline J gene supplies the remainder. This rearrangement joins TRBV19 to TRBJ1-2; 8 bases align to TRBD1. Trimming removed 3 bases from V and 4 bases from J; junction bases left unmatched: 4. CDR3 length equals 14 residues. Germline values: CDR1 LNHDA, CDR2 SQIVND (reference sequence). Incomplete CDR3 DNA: TGTGCCAGTAGTATTCTCGACAGGGGCTATGGC. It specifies CASSILDRGYG. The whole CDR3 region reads CASSILDRGYGYTF.

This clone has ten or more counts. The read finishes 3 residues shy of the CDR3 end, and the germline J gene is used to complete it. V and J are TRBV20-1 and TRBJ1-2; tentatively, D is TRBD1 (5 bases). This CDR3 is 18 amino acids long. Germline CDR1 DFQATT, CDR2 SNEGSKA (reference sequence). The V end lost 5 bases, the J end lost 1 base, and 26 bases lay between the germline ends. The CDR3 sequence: CSASTSGSLVWINYGYTF. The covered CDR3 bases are TGCAGTGCTTCCACCTCAGGGTCCCTTGTGTGGATTAACTATGGC.

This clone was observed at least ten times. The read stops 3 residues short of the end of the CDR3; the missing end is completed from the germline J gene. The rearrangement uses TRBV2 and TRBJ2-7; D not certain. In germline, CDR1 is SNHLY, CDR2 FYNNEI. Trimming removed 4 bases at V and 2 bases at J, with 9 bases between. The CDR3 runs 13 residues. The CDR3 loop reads CASSAPETYEQYF. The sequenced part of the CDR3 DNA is TGTGCCAGCAGTGCTCCAGAAACCTACGAG. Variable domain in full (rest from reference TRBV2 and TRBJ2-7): EPEVTQTPSHQVTQMGQEVILRCVPISNHLYFYWYRQILGQKVEFLVSFYNNEISEKSEIFDDQFSVERPDGSNFTLKIRSTKLEDSAMYFCASSAPETYEQYFGPGTRLTVT.

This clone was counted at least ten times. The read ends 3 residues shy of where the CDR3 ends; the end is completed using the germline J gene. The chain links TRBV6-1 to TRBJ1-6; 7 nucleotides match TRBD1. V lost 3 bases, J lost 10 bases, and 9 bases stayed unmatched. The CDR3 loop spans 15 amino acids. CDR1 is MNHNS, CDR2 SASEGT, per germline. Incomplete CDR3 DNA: TGTGCCAGCAGTGAGCTCGGACAGGTTTACTCACCC. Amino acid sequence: CASSELGQVYSP. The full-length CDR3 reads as CASSELGQVYSPLHF.

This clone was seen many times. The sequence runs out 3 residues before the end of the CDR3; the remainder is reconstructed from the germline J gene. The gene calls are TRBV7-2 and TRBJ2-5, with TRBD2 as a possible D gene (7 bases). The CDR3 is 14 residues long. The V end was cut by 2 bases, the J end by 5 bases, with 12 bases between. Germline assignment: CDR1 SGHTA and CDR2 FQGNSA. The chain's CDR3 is CASSLRGAGETQYF. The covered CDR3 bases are TGTGCCAGCAGCTTACGGGGGGCGGGGGAGACC.

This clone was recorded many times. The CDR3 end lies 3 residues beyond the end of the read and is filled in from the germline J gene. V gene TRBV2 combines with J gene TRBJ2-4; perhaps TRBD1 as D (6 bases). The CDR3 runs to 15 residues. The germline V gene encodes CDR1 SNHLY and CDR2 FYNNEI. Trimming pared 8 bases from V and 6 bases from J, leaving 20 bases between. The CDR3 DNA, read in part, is TGTGCCAGCGCCCTAATTAAGGGGGTAGGAAACATT. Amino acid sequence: CASALIKGVGNI. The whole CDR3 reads CASALIKGVGNIQYF.

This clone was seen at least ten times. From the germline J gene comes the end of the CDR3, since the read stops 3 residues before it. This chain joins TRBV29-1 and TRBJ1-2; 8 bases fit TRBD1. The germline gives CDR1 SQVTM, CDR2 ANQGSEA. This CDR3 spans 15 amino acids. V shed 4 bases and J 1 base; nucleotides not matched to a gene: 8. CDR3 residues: CSVVGPGGGNYGYTF. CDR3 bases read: TGCAGCGTTGTTGGACCAGGGGGCGGTAACTATGGC.